This T cell receptor (beta chain) was identified in a study of T cells after yellow fever vaccination. Study-level findings and limits: Primary-vaccination clones mostly resurfaced post-booster (under 98% CD4, more than 80% CD8). Overlap between CD4 and CD8 compartments was detected for a small share of clonotypes.

TCRdb re-analysed the 5' RACE reads in MiXCR, keeping a single row per CDR3 protein. Here the sample spans 550,000 to 750,000 distinct CDR3 sequences, about 13% being singletons. Trimming took 4 bases from V and 3 from J, leaving 7 bases between them. The CDR3 is made up of 12 amino acids. In germline, CDR1 is SGHDN, CDR2 FVKESK. On this clonotype: Its specificity is unknown.

This sequence originates from a man younger than 40 who received the YFV17D yellow fever vaccine. The gene calls are TRBV14 and TRBJ2-7; no clear D. Sequencing was performed on PBMCs, taken on the day of the yellow fever booster vaccination. Written as DNA, the CDR3 is TGTGCCAGCAGCCCCGATTTCTACGAGCAGTACTTC. Its translation is CASSPDFYEQYF.